This T cell receptor beta chain comes out of a study of blood T cell repertoires in COVID-19. V was pared by 3 bases and J by 9 bases, with 9 bases between. The CDR3 sequence is 13 residues long. Germline V gives CDR1 MNHEY, CDR2 SMNVEV (reference sequence). Data came from immunoSEQ multiplex PCR; TCRdb stores just in-frame clones and leaves some out. The sample has fewer than 300,000 clones; around nine tenths are singletons. The TCR comes from a middle-aged woman who had recovered from COVID-19. The sample taken for sequencing was peripheral blood. The chain combines TRBV27 with TRBJ1-6; TRBD1 might be the D (5 bases). CDR3 amino acids: CASSFPGGSPLHF. The DNA for the CDR3 is TGTGCCAGCAGTTTCCCGGGGGGTTCACCCCTCCACTTT.